The clone carrying this T cell receptor (beta chain) was observed a handful of times. The sample is drawn from a study of identical twins. The V and J ends lost 4 bases and 6 bases respectively, with 6 bases between them. Germline V CDR1 and CDR2: SQVTM, ANQGSEA. CDR3 size: 10 residues. With template switching, a universal primer site was added, and the cDNA carried unique molecular identifiers. TCRdb re-called the 5' RACE reads through MiXCR, storing one row per CDR3 protein. The data show 350,000 or so distinct CDR3 sequences, approximately 10% seen once. Material for sequencing was naive T cells sorted from blood. The chain carries TRBV29-1 and TRBJ1-1; D remains unclear. The clonotype was recovered from a woman in her 50s in good health. CDR3 amino acids: CSVVRPEAFF. The CDR3 nucleotides are TGCAGCGTTGTAAGGCCTGAAGCTTTCTTT.